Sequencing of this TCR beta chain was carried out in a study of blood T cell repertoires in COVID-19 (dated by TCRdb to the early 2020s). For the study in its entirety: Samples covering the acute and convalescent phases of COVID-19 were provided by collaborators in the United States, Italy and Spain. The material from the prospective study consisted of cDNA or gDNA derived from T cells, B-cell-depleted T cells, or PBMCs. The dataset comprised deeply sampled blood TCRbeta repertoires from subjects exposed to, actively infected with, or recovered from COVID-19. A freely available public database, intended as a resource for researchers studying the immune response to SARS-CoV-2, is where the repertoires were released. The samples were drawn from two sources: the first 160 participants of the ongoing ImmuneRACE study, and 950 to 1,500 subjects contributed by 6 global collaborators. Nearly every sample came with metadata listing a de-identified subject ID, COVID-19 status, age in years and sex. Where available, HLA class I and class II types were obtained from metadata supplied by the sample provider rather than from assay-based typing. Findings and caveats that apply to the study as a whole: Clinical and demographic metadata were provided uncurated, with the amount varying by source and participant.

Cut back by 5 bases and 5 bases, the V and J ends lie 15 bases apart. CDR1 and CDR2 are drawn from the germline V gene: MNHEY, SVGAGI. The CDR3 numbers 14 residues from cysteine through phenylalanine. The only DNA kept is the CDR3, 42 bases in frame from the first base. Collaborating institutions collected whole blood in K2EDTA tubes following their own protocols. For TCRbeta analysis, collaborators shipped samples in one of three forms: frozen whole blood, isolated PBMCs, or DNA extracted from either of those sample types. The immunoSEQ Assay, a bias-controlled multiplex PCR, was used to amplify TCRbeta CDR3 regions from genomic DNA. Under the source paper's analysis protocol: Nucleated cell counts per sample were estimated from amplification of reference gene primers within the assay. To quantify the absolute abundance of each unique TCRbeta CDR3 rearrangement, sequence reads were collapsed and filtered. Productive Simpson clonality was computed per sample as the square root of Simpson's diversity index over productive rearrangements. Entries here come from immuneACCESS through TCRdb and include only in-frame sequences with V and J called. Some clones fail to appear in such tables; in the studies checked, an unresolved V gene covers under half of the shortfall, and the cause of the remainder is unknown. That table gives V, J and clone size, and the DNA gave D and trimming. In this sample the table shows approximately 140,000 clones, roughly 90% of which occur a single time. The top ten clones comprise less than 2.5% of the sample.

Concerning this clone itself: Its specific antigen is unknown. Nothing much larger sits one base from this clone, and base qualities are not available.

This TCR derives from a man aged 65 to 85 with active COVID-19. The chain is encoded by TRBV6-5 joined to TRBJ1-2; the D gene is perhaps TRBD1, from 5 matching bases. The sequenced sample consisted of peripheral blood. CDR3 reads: CASSPTAGDYGYTF. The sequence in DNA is TGTGCCAGCAGTCCGACAGCAGGAGATTATGGCTACACCTTC.